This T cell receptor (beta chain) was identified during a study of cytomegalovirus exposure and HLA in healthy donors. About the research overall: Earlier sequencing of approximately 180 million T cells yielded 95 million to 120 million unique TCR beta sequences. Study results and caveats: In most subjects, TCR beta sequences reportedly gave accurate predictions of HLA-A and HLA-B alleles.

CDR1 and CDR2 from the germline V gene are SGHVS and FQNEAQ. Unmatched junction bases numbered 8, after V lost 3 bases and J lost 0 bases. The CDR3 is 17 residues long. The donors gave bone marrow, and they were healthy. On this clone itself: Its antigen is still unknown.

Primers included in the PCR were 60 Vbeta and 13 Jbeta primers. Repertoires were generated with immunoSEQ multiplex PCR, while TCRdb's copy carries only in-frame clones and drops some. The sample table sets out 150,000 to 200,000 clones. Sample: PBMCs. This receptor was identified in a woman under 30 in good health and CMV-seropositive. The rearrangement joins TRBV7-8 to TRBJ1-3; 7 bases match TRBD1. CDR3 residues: CASSFGQALNSGNTIYF. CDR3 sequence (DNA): TGTGCCAGCAGCTTCGGACAGGCCCTGAACTCTGGAAACACCATATATTTT. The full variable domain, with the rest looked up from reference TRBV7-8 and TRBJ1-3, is GAGVSQSPRYKVAKRGQDVALRCDPISGHVSLFWYQQALGQGPEFLTYFQNEAQLDKSGLPSDRFFAERPEGSVSTLKIQRTQQEDSAVYLCASSFGQALNSGNTIYFGEGSWLTVV.